The 3 T cell receptor beta chains given below trace back to one sample, sequenced in a study of cytomegalovirus exposure and HLA in healthy donors. Amplification used 60 Vbeta primers and 13 Jbeta primers. TCRdb keeps only in-frame clones here, not all; method: immunoSEQ multiplex PCR. The table shows about 210,000 clones, with 75% to 90% occurring only once. Sequenced sample: PBMCs. The receptors derive from a woman aged 25 to 39 in good health and CMV-seronegative.

The chain recombines TRBV18 with TRBJ1-2, with D perhaps TRBD1 (5 bases). Trimming left V 5 bases short and J 0 bases short, with 10 bases between. Germline CDR1 KGHSH, CDR2 LQKENI. The CDR3 contains 14 residues. The CDR3 DNA reads as TGTGCCAGCTCAGGGGACTTACCTAACTATGGCTACACCTTC. This encodes CASSGDLPNYGYTF.

This chain links TRBV7-9 with TRBJ1-3, with TRBD1 identical over 8 bases. This CDR3 has 19 residues. V lost 5 bases to trimming and J lost 2 bases; unmatched junction nucleotides: 17. Germline CDR1 and CDR2: SEHNR and FQNEAQ (reference sequence). CDR3 region: CASSPPRGQVSIAGNTIYF. CDR3 DNA sequence: TGTGCCAGCAGCCCACCTCGGGGACAGGTGTCGATCGCTGGAAACACCATATATTTT.

The gene calls are TRBV5-4 and TRBJ2-1; D uncertain. The germline gives CDR1 SGHNT, CDR2 YYREEE (reference sequence). Trimming removed 6 bases at V and 0 bases at J, with 13 bases between. The CDR3 sequence is 15 residues long. The CDR3 DNA reads TGTGCCAGCAAACTCGGGTCGAACTCCTACAATGAGCAGTTCTTC. Residues: CASKLGSNSYNEQFF.